One and the same sample provided the 28 T cell receptor beta chains below, sequenced in a study of shared clonotypes between healthy human individuals. Assay used: immunoSEQ multiplex PCR; TCRdb lists only in-frame clones, some missing. The sample has 1,400,000 or so clones, approximately 98.5% seen once. Specimen: naive CD4+ T cells sorted from blood. This sample's subset: CD45RA+ positively selected. The origin of the receptors is a man aged 25 to 40 in good health.

The chain recombines TRBV6-1 with TRBJ1-1; D gene unclear. Germline assignment: CDR1 MNHNS and CDR2 SASEGT. CDR3 length: 14 amino acids. V lost 8 bases and J lost 4, with 17 bases in between. Here the CDR3 reads CASQWGTLSTEAFF. The CDR3 DNA sequence: TGTGCCAGCCAGTGGGGAACCTTGAGCACTGAAGCTTTCTTT.

V gene TRBV5-4 combines with J gene TRBJ1-5; 8 nucleotides align to TRBD1. V was clipped by 1 base and J by 7 bases; unmatched bases: 7. Germline CDR1 is SGHNT and CDR2 is YYREEE (reference sequence). This CDR3 contains 15 residues. CDR3 sequence reads: CASSLNRTGRQPQHF. The CDR3 region has the DNA TGTGCCAGCAGCTTGAACCGGACAGGGAGACAGCCCCAGCATTTT.

The rearrangement joins TRBV10-1 to TRBJ2-3, with TRBD2 matching over 7 bases. The CDR3 consists of 14 residues. Germline assignment: CDR1 WNHNN and CDR2 SYGVQD (reference sequence). After removal of 3 bases from V and 6 bases from J, the junction contained 6 bases not matched to a gene. The DNA of the CDR3 is TGCGCCAGCAGTGATACGGGAGGAACGGATACGCAGTATTTT. Protein: CASSDTGGTDTQYF.

J is TRBJ2-1 and V is TRBV27; tentative D call: TRBD2 (5 bases). V shed 5 bases and J shed 4 bases, with 12 bases lying between them. Germline CDR1 and CDR2: MNHEY and SMNVEV (reference sequence). The CDR3 length is 14 residues. As DNA, the CDR3 is TGTGCCAGCAGTCCTCGGGGTCTGTACAATGAGCAGTTCTTC. Its translation is CASSPRGLYNEQFF.

This chain uses TRBV4-2 with TRBJ2-2; 8 positions match TRBD2. With 1 base clipped from V and 7 bases from J, the junction kept 11 bases outside the gene matches. Germline V gene data show CDR1 as LGHNA and CDR2 as YNFKEQ. There are 17 residues in the CDR3. The CDR3 is CASSQGVVAGNYGELFF. CDR3 DNA: TGTGCCAGCAGCCAAGGAGTAGTAGCGGGAAACTACGGGGAGCTGTTTTTT.

The chain is built from TRBV19 and TRBJ1-2; D remains ambiguous. Between the trimmed V and J ends, which lost 3 bases and 8 bases, there was a span of 19 bases. This CDR3 comprises 15 residues. In germline, CDR1 is LNHDA, CDR2 SQIVND (reference sequence). The CDR3 region has the DNA TGTGCCAGTAGTATTAGGCCGTCGGACGTGGGAGGCTACACCTTC. The encoded protein is CASSIRPSDVGGYTF. The full variable domain, in which reference TRBV19 and TRBJ1-2 provide the parts outside the CDR3, is DGGITQSPKYLFRKEGQNVTLSCEQNLNHDAMYWYRQDPGQGLRLIYYSQIVNDFQKGDIAEGYSVSREKKESFPLTVTSAQKNPTAFYLCASSIRPSDVGGYTFGSGTRLTVV.

The V gene is TRBV5-1, the J gene TRBJ1-3; unclear D gene. CDR1 and CDR2 (germline): SGHRS, YFSETQ. Trimming stripped 0 bases from V and 0 bases from J, with 16 bases between. CDR3 length: 18 amino acids. The CDR3 here is CASSLASGLSNSGNTIYF. As DNA, the CDR3 is TGCGCCAGCAGCTTGGCCTCTGGTTTGTCAAACTCTGGAAACACCATATATTTT.

The chain links TRBV28 to TRBJ2-5; D may correspond to TRBD1 or TRBD2 (5 bases each). The germline V gene encodes CDR1 MDHEN and CDR2 SYDVKM. Deletions cut 2 bases from V and 9 bases from J, with 22 bases between. This CDR3 is built from 16 residues. This CDR3 reads CASSLVHTVGAVSQYF. The CDR3, as DNA: TGTGCCAGCAGTTTAGTGCACACGGTCGGGGCGGTATCCCAGTACTTC.

The J gene is TRBJ2-7, the V gene TRBV7-8, with 10 bases matching TRBD2. This CDR3 comprises 16 residues. Per the germline V gene, CDR1 is SGHVS and CDR2 is FQNEAQ. The trim removed 2 bases at V and 5 bases at J, leaving 9 bases unmatched. The CDR3 coding sequence is TGTGCCAGCAGCTTACCCCTAGCGGGAGCAGTCCACGAGCAGTACTTC. It yields the protein CASSLPLAGAVHEQYF.

The rearrangement links TRBV6-4 to TRBJ2-1; either TRBD1 or TRBD2 may supply D (6 bases each). This CDR3 spans 15 amino acids. The germline V and J ends were trimmed by 3 bases and 3 bases, with 12 bases remaining between them. CDR1 is MRHNA, CDR2 SNTAGT, per germline. Written as DNA, the CDR3 is TGTGCCAGCAGTGAGTCGGGGGCTTTCTACAATGAGCAGTTCTTC. It yields the protein CASSESGAFYNEQFF.

This clone was picked up one time. The chain recombines TRBV5-1 with TRBJ2-7; D possibly matches TRBD1 or TRBD2 (5 bases each). CDR3 length: 15 amino acids. Trimming cost V 0 bases and J 3 bases, with 13 bases left between them. Germline CDR1 SGHRS, CDR2 YFSETQ. In DNA form, the CDR3 reads TGCGCCAGCAGCTTGGCCGGGGCGAGGGGCTACGAGCAGTACTTC. This encodes CASSLAGARGYEQYF. Looking up the rest from reference TRBV5-1 and TRBJ2-7 gives the full variable domain: KAGVTQTPRYLIKTRGQQVTLSCSPISGHRSVSWYQQTPGQGLQFLFEYFSETQRNKGNFPGRFSGRQFSNSRSEMNVSTLELGDSALYLCASSLAGARGYEQYFGPGTRLTVT.

This clone appeared a few times. The V call is TRBV10-1, the J call TRBJ2-3; D call uncertain. Germline assignment: CDR1 WNHNN and CDR2 SYGVQD (reference sequence). V lost 5 bases, J lost 0 bases, and 12 bases lay in between. This CDR3 spans 15 amino acids. The CDR3 DNA sequence: TGCGCCAGCAGTAAGGCGGATCCTAGCACAGATACGCAGTATTTT. This encodes CASSKADPSTDTQYF.

The chain combines TRBV29-1 with TRBJ2-5; no reliable D call. Germline loops: CDR1 SQVTM, CDR2 ANQGSEA. The CDR3 has 12 amino acids. V was shortened by 7 bases and J by 0 bases, with 9 bases between the two germline ends. The CDR3: CSGSLYQETQYF. The DNA of the CDR3 is TGCAGCGGCTCTCTCTACCAAGAGACCCAGTACTTC.

The chain couples TRBV5-1 to TRBJ2-2, with D unresolved. The CDR3 covers 16 residues. V shed 0 bases and J shed 1 base, with 10 bases lying between them. Germline CDR1 is SGHRS and CDR2 is YFSETQ. The DNA of the CDR3 is TGCGCCAGCAGCTTGGGAGCGACCGGGAACACCGGGGAGCTGTTTTTT. Its protein is CASSLGATGNTGELFF.

This clone has only one observation. CDR3 residues: CASSPAQGSGTEQYF. The CDR3, as DNA: TGTGCCAGCAGTCCGGCGCAAGGTAGCGGGACCGAGCAGTACTTC. V and J are TRBV28 and TRBJ2-7; 8 nucleotides agree with TRBD2. Germline V gives CDR1 MDHEN, CDR2 SYDVKM. The CDR3 extends over 15 amino acids. V lost 5 bases to trimming and J lost 6 bases; unmatched junction nucleotides: 12.

The chain employs TRBV28 and TRBJ2-2, with TRBD2 matching over 11 bases. V was clipped by 4 bases and J by 4 bases; unmatched bases: 8. Per germline, CDR1 MDHEN and CDR2 SYDVKM. This CDR3 comprises 17 residues. This chain's CDR3 is CASSSSAGLAATGELFF. The CDR3 nucleotides read TGTGCCAGCAGTTCATCGGCGGGACTAGCGGCCACCGGGGAGCTGTTTTTT.

The chain recombines TRBV19 with TRBJ2-5, with D possibly matching TRBD2 (6 bases). V shed 3 bases and J shed 2 bases, with 13 bases lying between them. This CDR3 has 15 residues. CDR1 LNHDA and CDR2 SQIVND come from the germline V gene (reference sequence). The CDR3 loop reads CASSILGGVQETQYF. Here the CDR3 DNA reads TGTGCCAGTAGTATCCTTGGCGGGGTACAAGAGACCCAGTACTTC. Using reference TRBV19 and TRBJ2-5 for the parts outside the CDR3, the full variable domain is DGGITQSPKYLFRKEGQNVTLSCEQNLNHDAMYWYRQDPGQGLRLIYYSQIVNDFQKGDIAEGYSVSREKKESFPLTVTSAQKNPTAFYLCASSILGGVQETQYFGPGTRLLVL.

J is TRBJ2-7 and V is TRBV18, with D perhaps TRBD1 (6 bases). Germline CDR1 reads KGHSH; CDR2 reads LQKENI. Trimming took 3 bases from V and 6 from J, leaving 12 bases between them. The CDR3 is 13 amino acids. The CDR3 nucleotides read TGTGCCAGCTCACCTCTGACAGGCGGCGAGCAGTACTTC. Translation gives CASSPLTGGEQYF.

The chain combines TRBV28 with TRBJ1-1, with TRBD1 matching over 7 bases. V trimming: 6 bases; J trimming: 8 bases; junction bases outside the gene matches: 9. CDR3 length equals 13 residues. The germline CDR1 and CDR2 sequences are MDHEN and SYDVKM. The CDR3 spells CASRVRQGGEAFF. The CDR3 coding sequence is TGTGCCAGCAGGGTCCGACAGGGCGGAGAAGCTTTCTTT.

As concerns this clone: Other DNA variants within this sample encode the same CDR3. The chain is built from TRBV20-1 and TRBJ2-1; tentative D call: TRBD2 (7 bases). Germline V CDR1 and CDR2: DFQATT, SNEGSKA (reference sequence). The V end was cut by 6 bases, the J end by 8 bases, with 8 bases between. The length of the CDR3 is 10 residues. The CDR3 DNA reads as TGCAGTGCAGGGGGGGATGAGCAGTTCTTC. Amino acid sequence: CSAGGDEQFF.

On this clone: Other nucleotide sequences from this sample produce the same CDR3. The rearrangement links TRBV5-1 to TRBJ2-5; 12 bases are a match to TRBD2. V gave up 4 bases and J gave up 3 bases; unmatched junction bases: 4. CDR1 and CDR2 from the germline V gene are SGHRS and YFSETQ. The CDR3 totals 15 residues. The CDR3 bases are TGCGCCAGCAGCCCGCGGACTAGCGGGAAAGAGACCCAGTACTTC. As protein: CASSPRTSGKETQYF.

This chain links TRBV7-2 with TRBJ2-1, with D perhaps TRBD1 (5 bases). The ends were cut back, 3 bases at V and 9 bases at J, with 15 bases in the middle. This CDR3 is built from 14 residues. CDR1 is SGHTA and CDR2 is FQGNSA in the germline V gene. Here the CDR3 reads CASSLEGARGEQFF. As DNA, the CDR3 is TGTGCCAGCAGCTTGGAAGGGGCGCGCGGTGAGCAGTTCTTC.

CDR3 DNA sequence: TGCGCCAGCAGCTCACAGGGTCGCGGAACGAACACTGAAGCTTTCTTT. It specifies CASSSQGRGTNTEAFF. The rearrangement joins TRBV5-1 to TRBJ1-1, with D maybe TRBD1 (6 bases). This CDR3 comprises 16 residues. The germline V gene encodes CDR1 SGHRS and CDR2 YFSETQ. Trimming took off 3 bases at V and 1 base at J, with 16 bases between the two ends.

The V gene is TRBV30, the J gene TRBJ2-3; 9 bases fit TRBD2. Germline lookup yields CDR1 GTSNPN and CDR2 SVGIG (reference sequence). CDR3 length: 15 amino acids. The V and J ends lost 0 bases and 2 bases, in that order; junction bases with no gene match: 3. CDR3 sequence: CAWSVSSGITDTQYF. CDR3 nucleotide sequence: TGTGCCTGGAGTGTATCTAGCGGGATCACAGATACGCAGTATTTT.

The rearrangement joins TRBV5-1 to TRBJ2-3, with 8 bases aligning to TRBD2. The germline CDR1 and CDR2 sequences are SGHRS and YFSETQ. Unmatched junction bases numbered 4, after V lost 7 bases and J lost 0 bases. CDR3 length: 14 residues. CDR3 residues: CASGAGASTDTQYF. Here the CDR3 DNA reads TGCGCCAGCGGAGCGGGAGCTAGCACAGATACGCAGTATTTT. Full variable domain (outside the CDR3, taken from reference TRBV5-1 and TRBJ2-3): KAGVTQTPRYLIKTRGQQVTLSCSPISGHRSVSWYQQTPGQGLQFLFEYFSETQRNKGNFPGRFSGRQFSNSRSEMNVSTLELGDSALYLCASGAGASTDTQYFGPGTRLTVL.

This clone appeared a single time. J is TRBJ1-3 and V is TRBV18; D may be TRBD1 (6 bases). V was clipped by 5 bases and J by 0 bases, with 17 bases between them. Looked up from germline, CDR1 is KGHSH and CDR2 is LQKENI. This CDR3 contains 17 residues. CDR3 sequence (DNA): TGTGCCAGCTCAACAGGGTTCGGACGAGACTCTGGAAACACCATATATTTT. Translated, it gives CASSTGFGRDSGNTIYF.

The chain joins TRBV10-1 to TRBJ2-2; the match to TRBD2 covers 8 bases. Trimming took 0 bases from V and 8 from J; bases not matched to a gene: 5. This CDR3 comprises 15 residues. The germline V gene encodes CDR1 WNHNN and CDR2 SYGVQD (reference sequence). CDR3 protein: CASSESGAGEGELFF. CDR3 in DNA: TGCGCCAGCAGTGAGTCTGGAGCGGGAGAAGGGGAGCTGTTTTTT.

The chain recombines TRBV5-1 with TRBJ2-3, with 13 bases lining up with TRBD2. Trimming cost V 4 bases and J 6 bases; bases outside gene matches: 5. Germline values: CDR1 SGHRS, CDR2 YFSETQ. CDR3 length equals 15 residues. CDR3 sequence: CASSTGTSGEDTQYF. The CDR3 coding sequence is TGCGCCAGCAGCACCGGGACTAGCGGGGAGGATACGCAGTATTTT. Variable domain in full (rest from reference TRBV5-1 and TRBJ2-3): KAGVTQTPRYLIKTRGQQVTLSCSPISGHRSVSWYQQTPGQGLQFLFEYFSETQRNKGNFPGRFSGRQFSNSRSEMNVSTLELGDSALYLCASSTGTSGEDTQYFGPGTRLTVL.